Below are 25 T cell receptor beta chains sequenced from a single sample in a study of cytomegalovirus exposure and HLA in healthy donors. Primers for the PCR totalled 60 Vbeta and 13 Jbeta. Profiled with immunoSEQ multiplex PCR; TCRdb holds only in-frame clones, not every one. This table holds some 110,000 clones, around 67% found once. Input material: PBMCs. All receptors come from a man in his sixties in good health and CMV-seropositive.

V is TRBV11-2 and J is TRBJ2-3, with a weak D call TRBD1 (7 bases). This CDR3 comprises 15 residues. Germline lookup yields CDR1 SGHAT and CDR2 FQNNGV. Trimming pared 5 bases from V and 0 bases from J, leaving 12 bases between. CDR3 sequence: CASSVTGTSTDTQYF. In DNA, the CDR3 is TGTGCCAGCAGCGTGACAGGGACTAGCACAGATACGCAGTATTTT. Based on the CDR3 plus reference TRBV11-2 and TRBJ2-3, the full variable domain is EAGVAQSPRYKIIEKRQSVAFWCNPISGHATLYWYQQILGQGPKLLIQFQNNGVVDDSQLPKDRFSAERLKGVDSTLKIQPAKLEDSAVYLCASSVTGTSTDTQYFGPGTRLTVL.

This clone was observed a few times. The rearrangement uses TRBV19 and TRBJ2-5; 10 nucleotides match TRBD2. The CDR3 is 15 residues long. V shed 1 base, J shed 1 base, and the junction held 0 bases outside the gene matches. Germline CDR1 LNHDA, CDR2 SQIVND (reference sequence). This chain's CDR3 is CASSIGTSGQETQYF. CDR3 in DNA: TGTGCCAGTAGTATAGGGACTAGCGGCCAAGAGACCCAGTACTTC.

The chain recombines TRBV19 with TRBJ1-2, with unresolved D. Trimming left V 5 bases short and J 5 bases short, with 12 bases between. This CDR3 is built from 13 residues. CDR1 LNHDA and CDR2 SQIVND come from the germline V gene (reference sequence). The chain's CDR3 is CASSPQNEYGYTF. The CDR3 region has the DNA TGTGCCAGTAGTCCCCAGAACGAATATGGCTACACCTTC. The whole variable domain, filled in from reference TRBV19 and TRBJ1-2, reads DGGITQSPKYLFRKEGQNVTLSCEQNLNHDAMYWYRQDPGQGLRLIYYSQIVNDFQKGDIAEGYSVSREKKESFPLTVTSAQKNPTAFYLCASSPQNEYGYTFGSGTRLTVV.

This sequence joins TRBV6-1 and TRBJ2-1; perhaps TRBD2 as D (6 bases). CDR1 and CDR2 (germline): MNHNS, SASEGT. The CDR3 consists of 14 residues. V lost 3 bases, J lost 7 bases, and 13 bases lay in between. DNA of the CDR3: TGTGCCAGCAGTGACAGGGACTTATCAAATGAGCAGTTCTTC. This sequence encodes CASSDRDLSNEQFF.

V gene TRBV5-1 combines with J gene TRBJ1-1; D gene unclear. Germline loops: CDR1 SGHRS, CDR2 YFSETQ. Trimming left V 2 bases short and J 5 bases short, with 10 bases between. This CDR3 contains 13 residues. CDR3 in amino acids: CASSFSEDTEAFF. The CDR3 coding sequence is TGCGCCAGCAGCTTCAGTGAGGATACTGAAGCTTTCTTT.

This sequence joins TRBV28 and TRBJ1-2; 9 bases are shared with TRBD1. Germline lookup yields CDR1 MDHEN and CDR2 SYDVKM. This CDR3 contains 14 residues. V lost 3 bases to trimming and J lost 7 bases; unmatched junction nucleotides: 6. The CDR3 sequence: CASSLPMTGGGYTF. CDR3 sequence (DNA): TGTGCCAGCAGTTTGCCGATGACAGGGGGTGGCTACACCTTC.

The genes are TRBV29-1 and TRBJ1-2; TRBD1 is a possible D gene (5 bases). V gave up 0 bases and J gave up 8 bases, with 10 bases separating them. Germline assignment: CDR1 SQVTM and CDR2 ANQGSEA. CDR3 size: 12 residues. CDR3 region: CSVEDQGGGYTF. In DNA, the CDR3 is TGCAGCGTTGAAGATCAGGGTGGAGGCTACACCTTC.

J is TRBJ2-1 and V is TRBV2; no firm D call. Germline V lookup: CDR1 SNHLY, CDR2 FYNNEI. The CDR3 is made up of 13 amino acids. Between the trimmed V and J ends, which lost 5 bases and 3 bases, there was a span of 8 bases. In DNA form, the CDR3 reads TGTGCCAGCAGTCTAGAGCGCTACAATGAGCAGTTCTTC. It encodes CASSLERYNEQFF.

V is TRBV5-5 and J is TRBJ2-7; possibly TRBD2 for D (6 bases). The germline V gene encodes CDR1 SGHKS and CDR2 YYEKEE (reference sequence). Trimming pared 0 bases from V and 4 bases from J, leaving 14 bases between. The CDR3 has 15 amino acids. CDR3 nucleotide sequence: TGTGCCAGCAGCTTGGTTGAGGGGAGCGGGTACGAGCAGTACTTC. Its protein is CASSLVEGSGYEQYF.

The V call is TRBV15, the J call TRBJ1-2; the D is unclear. Germline CDR1 and CDR2: LNHNV and YYDKDF (reference sequence). The length of the CDR3 is 13 residues. V was pared by 1 base and J by 7 bases, with 10 bases between. Written as DNA, the CDR3 is TGTGCCACCAGCAGAGGTACAGAGCTTGGCTACACCTTC. This sequence encodes CATSRGTELGYTF. Using reference TRBV15 and TRBJ1-2 for the parts outside the CDR3, the full variable domain is DAMVIQNPRYQVTQFGKPVTLSCSQTLNHNVMYWYQQKSSQAPKLLFHYYDKDFNNEADTPDNFQSRRPNTSFCFLDIRSPGLGDTAMYLCATSRGTELGYTFGSGTRLTVV.

This clone was seen just once. V is TRBV6-1 and J is TRBJ1-2; D is undetermined. This CDR3 is built from 13 residues. Germline CDR1 and CDR2: MNHNS and SASEGT. V gave up 3 bases and J gave up 3 bases, with 8 bases separating them. The CDR3 here is CASSDRTYYGYTF. In DNA, the CDR3 is TGTGCCAGCAGTGATAGGACTTACTATGGCTACACCTTC.

This clone was detected a few times. The V gene is TRBV5-1, the J gene TRBJ1-2, with 8 bases lining up with TRBD1. The V segment lost 2 bases and the J segment 1 base; nucleotides outside the gene matches: 1. The CDR3 is 14 amino acids. Germline assignment: CDR1 SGHRS and CDR2 YFSETQ. The CDR3 region is CASSFGQGNYGYTF. CDR3 sequence (DNA): TGCGCCAGCAGCTTCGGACAGGGTAACTATGGCTACACCTTC.

This clone has a single count. This chain joins TRBV6-5 and TRBJ1-2; D gene ambiguous. In germline, CDR1 is MNHEY, CDR2 SVGAGI. The CDR3 totals 11 residues. V dropped 7 bases and J dropped 5 bases, with 8 bases sitting between them. CDR3 loop: CASTSEYGYTF. CDR3 nucleotides: TGTGCCAGCACCTCGGAGTATGGCTACACCTTC.

The V call is TRBV18, the J call TRBJ2-5, with 12 bases that match TRBD1. CDR3 length: 17 amino acids. Germline V lookup: CDR1 KGHSH, CDR2 LQKENI. V lost 0 bases and J lost 4; bases outside the gene matches: 6. The chain's CDR3 is CASSPPAPGQGAETQYF. The CDR3 nucleotides read TGTGCCAGCTCACCACCGGCCCCGGGACAGGGGGCAGAGACCCAGTACTTC.

V is TRBV11-1 and J is TRBJ2-3; 9 positions agree with TRBD1. Germline values: CDR1 SGHAT, CDR2 FQDESV (reference sequence). Unmatched junction bases numbered 9, after V lost 3 bases and J lost 5 bases. The CDR3 loop spans 16 amino acids. In nucleotides, the CDR3 is TGTGCCAGCAGCTTCTCTGACTGGGACAGGGAAGATACGCAGTATTTT. Amino acids: CASSFSDWDREDTQYF.

The J gene is TRBJ2-1, the V gene TRBV6-1, with D perhaps TRBD1 (5 bases). Germline V gene lookup returns CDR1 MNHNS and CDR2 SASEGT. The CDR3 is 16 amino acids. The V and J ends lost 0 bases and 9 bases respectively, with 18 bases between them. CDR3 amino acids: CASSEASGSGATEQFF. The CDR3 nucleotides are TGTGCCAGCAGTGAAGCGTCTGGCAGTGGGGCCACTGAGCAGTTCTTC.

This rearrangement joins TRBV2 to TRBJ2-5; D is perhaps TRBD2 (5 bases). Trimming left V 8 bases short and J 5 bases short, with 9 bases between. This CDR3 has 11 residues. The germline V gene has CDR1 SNHLY and CDR2 FYNNEI. This CDR3 reads CASGGDETQYF. DNA for the CDR3: TGTGCCAGCGGAGGTGATGAGACCCAGTACTTC. The whole variable domain, filled in from reference TRBV2 and TRBJ2-5, reads EPEVTQTPSHQVTQMGQEVILRCVPISNHLYFYWYRQILGQKVEFLVSFYNNEISEKSEIFDDQFSVERPDGSNFTLKIRSTKLEDSAMYFCASGGDETQYFGPGTRLLVL.

DNA for the CDR3: TGTGCCAGCAGTCAGGGCCCGGCGTGGGGCTACACCTTC. Translation: CASSQGPAWGYTF. V is TRBV6-5 and J is TRBJ1-2; D is perhaps TRBD1 (5 bases). This CDR3 is built from 13 residues. CDR1 is MNHEY, CDR2 SVGAGI, per germline. V lost 5 bases, J lost 8 bases, and 15 bases lay in between.

V is TRBV28 and J is TRBJ1-1, with 10 bases lining up with TRBD1. V lost 8 bases, J lost 11 bases, and 11 bases stayed unmatched. This CDR3 has 13 amino acids. The germline CDR1 and CDR2 sequences are MDHEN and SYDVKM. CDR3 nucleotide sequence: TGTGCCAGCCAAATCCCGACAGGGGGCTTGGCTTTCTTT. Amino acids: CASQIPTGGLAFF.

This chain uses TRBV5-1 with TRBJ1-2, with D tentatively TRBD1 (5 bases). Trimming removed 0 bases from V and 6 bases from J, with 18 bases in between. Germline V CDR1 and CDR2: SGHRS, YFSETQ. The CDR3 consists of 16 residues. The CDR3 sequence is CASSLELVRAVDGYTF. The CDR3 nucleotides are TGCGCCAGCAGCTTGGAGTTGGTCAGGGCGGTCGATGGCTACACCTTC.

This sequence joins TRBV6-4 and TRBJ1-5, with 11 bases aligning to TRBD1. The CDR3 is 14 amino acids. V shed 8 bases and J 7 bases; nucleotides not matched to a gene: 7. Germline V gene sequence: CDR1 MRHNA, CDR2 SNTAGT. The CDR3 is CASFRDRGYQPQHF. CDR3 bases: TGTGCCAGCTTCCGGGACAGGGGGTACCAGCCCCAGCATTTT.

This sequence joins TRBV5-4 and TRBJ2-1; maybe TRBD1 (7 bases). The CDR3 covers 15 residues. V was shortened by 4 bases and J by 4 bases, with 15 bases between the two germline ends. Per the germline V gene, CDR1 is SGHNT and CDR2 is YYREEE (reference sequence). The DNA for the CDR3 is TGTGCCAGCAGCCGGGGGCAGGGGGAATACAATGAGCAGTTCTTC. Its protein is CASSRGQGEYNEQFF.

This sequence joins TRBV7-2 and TRBJ1-3; D remains ambiguous. CDR1 and CDR2 from the germline V gene are SGHTA and FQGNSA. CDR3 length: 16 residues. With 2 bases removed from V and 0 bases from J, the gap between germline ends came to 11 bases. CDR3 amino acids: CASSLYTVSSGNTIYF. CDR3 in DNA: TGTGCCAGCAGCTTATACACAGTGAGCTCTGGAAACACCATATATTTT.

The V gene is TRBV6-5, the J gene TRBJ1-6; the D gene is possibly TRBD1 (5 bases). Trimming pared 3 bases from V and 5 bases from J, leaving 8 bases between. CDR1 is MNHEY and CDR2 is SVGAGI in the germline V gene. The CDR3 sequence is 14 residues long. The CDR3 coding sequence is TGTGCCAGCAGTTATGGCAGGGATAATTCACCCCTCCACTTT. The encoded protein is CASSYGRDNSPLHF.

The V call is TRBV5-5, the J call TRBJ1-5; D is ambiguous. V lost 0 bases and J lost 4, with 5 bases in between. Germline V gene sequence: CDR1 SGHKS, CDR2 YYEKEE (reference sequence). There are 13 residues in the CDR3. CDR3 residues: CASSLDGNQPQHF. Written as DNA, the CDR3 is TGTGCCAGCAGCTTGGACGGGAATCAGCCCCAGCATTTT.